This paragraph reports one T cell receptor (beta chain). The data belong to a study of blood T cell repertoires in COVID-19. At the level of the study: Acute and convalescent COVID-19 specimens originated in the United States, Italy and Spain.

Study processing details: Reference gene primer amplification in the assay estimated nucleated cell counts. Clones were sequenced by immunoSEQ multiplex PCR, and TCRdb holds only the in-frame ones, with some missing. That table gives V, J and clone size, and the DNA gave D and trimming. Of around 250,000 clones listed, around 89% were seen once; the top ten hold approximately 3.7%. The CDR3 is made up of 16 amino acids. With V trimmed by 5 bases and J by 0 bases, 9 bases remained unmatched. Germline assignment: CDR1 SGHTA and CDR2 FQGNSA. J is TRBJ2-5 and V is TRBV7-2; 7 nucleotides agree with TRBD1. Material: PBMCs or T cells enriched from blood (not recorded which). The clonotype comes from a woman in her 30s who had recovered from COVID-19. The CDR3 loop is CASSPWDSLYQETQYF. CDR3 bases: TGTGCCAGCAGCCCCTGGGACAGCTTGTACCAAGAGACCCAGTACTTC.